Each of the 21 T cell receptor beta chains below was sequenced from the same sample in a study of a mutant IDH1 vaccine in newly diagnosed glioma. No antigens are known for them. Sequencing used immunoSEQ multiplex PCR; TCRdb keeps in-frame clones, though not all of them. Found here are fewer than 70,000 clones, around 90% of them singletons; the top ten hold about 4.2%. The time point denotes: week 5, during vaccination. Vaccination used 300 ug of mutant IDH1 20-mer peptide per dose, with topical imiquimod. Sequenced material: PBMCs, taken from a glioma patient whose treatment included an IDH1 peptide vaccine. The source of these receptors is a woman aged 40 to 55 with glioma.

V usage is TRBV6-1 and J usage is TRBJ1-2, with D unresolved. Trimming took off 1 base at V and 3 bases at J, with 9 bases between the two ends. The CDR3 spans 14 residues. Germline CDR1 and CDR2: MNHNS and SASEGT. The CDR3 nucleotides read TGTGCCAGCAGTGAAGAGGGATCACACTATGGCTACACCTTC. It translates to CASSEEGSHYGYTF.

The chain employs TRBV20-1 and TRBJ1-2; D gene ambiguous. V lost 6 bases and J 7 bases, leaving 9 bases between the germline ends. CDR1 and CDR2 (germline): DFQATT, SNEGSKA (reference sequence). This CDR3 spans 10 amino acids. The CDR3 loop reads CSAPWSGYTF. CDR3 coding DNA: TGCAGTGCGCCCTGGTCTGGCTACACCTTC.

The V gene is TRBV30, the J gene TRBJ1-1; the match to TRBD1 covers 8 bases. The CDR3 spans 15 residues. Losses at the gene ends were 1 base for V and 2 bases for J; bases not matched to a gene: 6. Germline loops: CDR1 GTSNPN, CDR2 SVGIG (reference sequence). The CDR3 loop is CAWSAIGTGNTEAFF. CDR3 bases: TGTGCCTGGAGTGCAATTGGGACAGGAAACACTGAAGCTTTCTTT. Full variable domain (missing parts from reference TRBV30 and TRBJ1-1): SQTIHQWPATLVQPVGSPLSLECTVEGTSNPNLYWYRQAAGRGLQLLFYSVGIGQISSEVPQNLSASRPQDRQFILSSKKLLLSDSGFYLCAWSAIGTGNTEAFFGQGTRLTVV.

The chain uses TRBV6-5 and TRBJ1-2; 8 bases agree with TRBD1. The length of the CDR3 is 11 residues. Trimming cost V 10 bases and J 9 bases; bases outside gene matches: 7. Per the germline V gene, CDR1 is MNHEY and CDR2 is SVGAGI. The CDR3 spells CATTRQGRYTF. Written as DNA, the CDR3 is TGTGCCACAACCCGACAGGGGCGCTACACCTTC.

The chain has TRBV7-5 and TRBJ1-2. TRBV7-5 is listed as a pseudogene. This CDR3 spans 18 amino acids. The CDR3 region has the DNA TGTGCCAGAAGCTTAGGTCGCAAGGAGGGGGGAAGAAACTATGGCTACACCTTC. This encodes CARSLGRKEGGRNYGYTF.

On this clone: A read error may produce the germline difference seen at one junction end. The CDR3 region is CASSLGRSQETQYF. The CDR3 DNA reads TGTGCTAGCAGCTTAGGGCGGTCCCAAGAGACCCAGTACTTC. The chain has TRBV7-7 and TRBJ2-5; no definite D call. The length of the CDR3 is 14 residues. Germline lookup yields CDR1 SSHAT and CDR2 FNYEAQ (reference sequence).

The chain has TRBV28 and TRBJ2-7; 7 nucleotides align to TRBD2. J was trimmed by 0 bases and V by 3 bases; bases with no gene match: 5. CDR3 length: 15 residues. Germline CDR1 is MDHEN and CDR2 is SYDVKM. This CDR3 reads CASSFGRASSYEQYF. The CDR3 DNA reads TGTGCCAGCAGTTTTGGGAGGGCGAGCTCCTACGAGCAGTACTTC.

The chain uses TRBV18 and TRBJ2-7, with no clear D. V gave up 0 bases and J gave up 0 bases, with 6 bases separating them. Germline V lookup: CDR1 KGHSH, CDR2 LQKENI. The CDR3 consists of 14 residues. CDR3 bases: TGTGCCAGCTCACCACCCCCCAACTCCTACGAGCAGTACTTC. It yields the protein CASSPPPNSYEQYF. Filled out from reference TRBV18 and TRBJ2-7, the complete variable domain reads NAGVMQNPRHLVRRRGQEARLRCSPMKGHSHVYWYRQLPEEGLKFMVYLQKENIIDESGMPKERFSAEFPKEGPSILRIQQVVRGDSAAYFCASSPPPNSYEQYFGPGTRLTVT.

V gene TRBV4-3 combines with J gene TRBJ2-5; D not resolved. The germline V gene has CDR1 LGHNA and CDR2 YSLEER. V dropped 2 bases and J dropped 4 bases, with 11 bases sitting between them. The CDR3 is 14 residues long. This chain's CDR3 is CASSQWVTVETQYF. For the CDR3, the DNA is TGCGCCAGCAGCCAATGGGTGACTGTAGAGACCCAGTACTTC.

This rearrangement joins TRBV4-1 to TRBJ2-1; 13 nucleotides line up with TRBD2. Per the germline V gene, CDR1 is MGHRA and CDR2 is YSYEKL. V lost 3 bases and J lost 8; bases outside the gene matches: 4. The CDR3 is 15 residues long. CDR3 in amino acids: CASSQGLAGPYEQFF. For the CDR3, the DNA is TGCGCCAGCAGCCAGGGACTAGCGGGGCCCTATGAGCAGTTCTTC.

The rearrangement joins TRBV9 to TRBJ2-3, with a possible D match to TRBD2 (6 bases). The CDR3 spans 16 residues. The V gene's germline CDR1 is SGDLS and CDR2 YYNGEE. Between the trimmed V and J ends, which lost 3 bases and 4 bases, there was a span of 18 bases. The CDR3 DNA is TGTGCCAGCAGCGCCTCCGGTGGGGGGACGGCAGATACGCAGTATTTT. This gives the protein CASSASGGGTADTQYF.

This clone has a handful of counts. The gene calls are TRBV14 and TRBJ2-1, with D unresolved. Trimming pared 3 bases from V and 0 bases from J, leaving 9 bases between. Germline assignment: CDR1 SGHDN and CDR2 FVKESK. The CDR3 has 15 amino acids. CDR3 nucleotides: TGTGCCAGCAGCCAGCTTAAGTACTCCTACAATGAGCAGTTCTTC. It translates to CASSQLKYSYNEQFF.

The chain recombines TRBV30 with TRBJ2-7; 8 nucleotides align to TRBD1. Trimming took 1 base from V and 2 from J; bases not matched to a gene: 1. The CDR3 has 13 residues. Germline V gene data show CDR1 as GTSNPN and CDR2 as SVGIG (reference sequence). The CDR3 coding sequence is TGTGCCTGGAGTGCGGACAGGGCCTACGAGCAGTACTTC. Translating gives CAWSADRAYEQYF.

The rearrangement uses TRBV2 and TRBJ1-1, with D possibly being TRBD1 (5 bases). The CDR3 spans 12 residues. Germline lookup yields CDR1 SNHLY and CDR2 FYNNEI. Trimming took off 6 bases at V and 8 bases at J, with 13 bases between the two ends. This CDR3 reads CASRMAGGEAFF. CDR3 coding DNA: TGTGCCAGCAGGATGGCGGGGGGAGAAGCTTTCTTT.

In DNA, the CDR3 is TGCGCCAGCAGCTTGCGAGGGGATAGGCGGGGAGGCGAGCAGTACTTC. Translated, it gives CASSLRGDRRGGEQYF. This chain uses TRBV5-1 with TRBJ2-7, with D possibly TRBD2 on 6 matching bases. CDR3 size: 16 residues. Germline CDR1 reads SGHRS; CDR2 reads YFSETQ. The V end lost 1 base, the J end lost 6 bases, and 20 bases lay between the germline ends.

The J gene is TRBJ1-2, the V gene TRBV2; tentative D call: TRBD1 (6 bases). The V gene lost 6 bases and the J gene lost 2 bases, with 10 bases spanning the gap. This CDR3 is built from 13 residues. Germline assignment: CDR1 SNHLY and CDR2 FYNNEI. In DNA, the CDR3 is TGTGCCAGCAGAGACAGGAAAAACTATGGCTACACCTTC. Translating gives CASRDRKNYGYTF.

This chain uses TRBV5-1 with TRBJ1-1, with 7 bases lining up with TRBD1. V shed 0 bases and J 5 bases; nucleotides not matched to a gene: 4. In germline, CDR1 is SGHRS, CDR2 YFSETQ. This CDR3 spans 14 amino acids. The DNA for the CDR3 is TGCGCCAGCAGCTTGGGACAGGGTAGGACTGAAGCTTTCTTT. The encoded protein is CASSLGQGRTEAFF.

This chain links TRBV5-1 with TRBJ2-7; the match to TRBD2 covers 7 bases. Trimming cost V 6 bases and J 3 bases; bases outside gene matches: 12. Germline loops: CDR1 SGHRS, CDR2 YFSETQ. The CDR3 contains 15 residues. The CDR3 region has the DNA TGCGCCAGCACCCCTGGTGGGGGGGAGTACTACGAGCAGTACTTC. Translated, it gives CASTPGGGEYYEQYF.

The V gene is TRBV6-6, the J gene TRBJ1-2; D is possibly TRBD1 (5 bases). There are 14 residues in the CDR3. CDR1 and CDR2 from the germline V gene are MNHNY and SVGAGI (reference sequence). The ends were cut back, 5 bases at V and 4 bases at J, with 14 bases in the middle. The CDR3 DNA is TGTGCCAGCAGTGACAGACATGGGGTCTATGGCTACACCTTC. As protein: CASSDRHGVYGYTF.

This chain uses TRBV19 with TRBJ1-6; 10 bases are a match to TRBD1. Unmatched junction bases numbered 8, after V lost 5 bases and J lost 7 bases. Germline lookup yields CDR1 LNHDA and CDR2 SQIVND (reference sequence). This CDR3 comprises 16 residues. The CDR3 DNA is TGTGCCAGTAGTCCACAGTCGGGACAGGGGAATTCACCCCTCCACTTT. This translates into CASSPQSGQGNSPLHF.

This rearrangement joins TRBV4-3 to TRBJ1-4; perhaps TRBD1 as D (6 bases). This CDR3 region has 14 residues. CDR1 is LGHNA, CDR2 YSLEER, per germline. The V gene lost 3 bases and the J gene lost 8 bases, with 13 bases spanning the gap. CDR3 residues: CASSQGASSEKLFF. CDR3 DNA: TGCGCCAGCAGCCAGGGGGCCTCCAGCGAAAAACTGTTTTTT.